These 15 T cell receptor beta chains came from one sample sequenced in a study of T cell responses to AZD1222 COVID-19 vaccine. Using immunoSEQ multiplex PCR, the repertoire was profiled, and TCRdb retains in-frame clones only, with some absent. The table shows 170,000 or so clones, with approximately 90% occurring only once. The sequences come from peripheral blood, collected on day 0 of AZD1222 vaccination. These receptors were collected from an adult in good health.

The CDR3 loop is CASSSPSAEQYF. As DNA, the CDR3 is TGCGCCAGCAGCTCCCCCTCGGCCGAGCAGTACTTC. The rearrangement joins TRBV5-1 to TRBJ2-7; D is uncertain. With 3 bases removed from V and 6 bases from J, the gap between germline ends came to 10 bases. Germline assignment: CDR1 SGHRS and CDR2 YFSETQ. CDR3 size: 12 residues. Full variable domain (missing parts from reference TRBV5-1 and TRBJ2-7): KAGVTQTPRYLIKTRGQQVTLSCSPISGHRSVSWYQQTPGQGLQFLFEYFSETQRNKGNFPGRFSGRQFSNSRSEMNVSTLELGDSALYLCASSSPSAEQYFGPGTRLTVT.

This chain joins TRBV4-1 and TRBJ1-2, with 7 bases matching TRBD1. Trimming removed 1 base from V and 1 base from J; junction bases left unmatched: 12. This CDR3 region has 18 residues. CDR1 and CDR2 (germline): MGHRA, YSYEKL. The chain's CDR3 is CASSQGPPDRVRNYGYTF. The CDR3 DNA sequence: TGCGCCAGCAGCCAAGGGCCCCCCGACAGGGTTCGTAACTATGGCTACACCTTC.

The V and J genes are TRBV11-2 and TRBJ2-2, with D perhaps given as TRBD1 or TRBD2 (5 bases each). Germline CDR1 SGHAT, CDR2 FQNNGV. V was pared by 1 base and J by 5 bases, with 14 bases between. The CDR3 runs 16 residues. This CDR3 is CASSLGGFRGTGELFF. The DNA of the CDR3 is TGTGCCAGCAGCTTAGGGGGGTTCCGAGGAACCGGGGAGCTGTTTTTT. Variable domain in full (rest from reference TRBV11-2 and TRBJ2-2): EAGVAQSPRYKIIEKRQSVAFWCNPISGHATLYWYQQILGQGPKLLIQFQNNGVVDDSQLPKDRFSAERLKGVDSTLKIQPAKLEDSAVYLCASSLGGFRGTGELFFGEGSRLTVL.

CDR3 amino acids: CASSPRTGGNTEAFF. CDR3 sequence (DNA): TGTGCCAGCAGCCCCCGGACAGGGGGTAACACTGAAGCTTTCTTT. J is TRBJ1-1 and V is TRBV7-9, with 10 bases matching TRBD1. The CDR3 is 15 amino acids. V shed 5 bases, J shed 2 bases, and the junction held 5 bases outside the gene matches. The germline gives CDR1 SEHNR, CDR2 FQNEAQ (reference sequence).

The rearrangement uses TRBV28 and TRBJ2-3; D is uncertain. CDR1 is MDHEN, CDR2 SYDVKM, per germline. The CDR3 runs 16 residues. V lost 5 bases and J 0 bases, leaving 15 bases between the germline ends. CDR3 DNA sequence: TGTGCCAGCAGTCCCCAGTGGCAGCCTAGCACAGATACGCAGTATTTT. Translating gives CASSPQWQPSTDTQYF.

This clone was seen a few times. V and J are TRBV6-5 and TRBJ2-7; D ambiguous. This CDR3 has 13 residues. The V end was cut by 0 bases, the J end by 5 bases, with 8 bases between. Germline values: CDR1 MNHEY, CDR2 SVGAGI. CDR3 loop: CASSYSWVDEQYF. For the CDR3, the DNA is TGTGCCAGCAGTTACTCGTGGGTGGACGAGCAGTACTTC.

This sequence joins TRBV4-1 and TRBJ1-4, with TRBD1 as a possible D gene (6 bases). Trimming shortened V by 0 bases and J by 5 bases, and 13 bases separated the two germline ends. The CDR3 is 16 residues long. Germline V CDR1 and CDR2: MGHRA, YSYEKL. Here the CDR3 reads CASSQDLWTENEKLFF. The CDR3 nucleotides are TGCGCCAGCAGCCAAGATTTGTGGACAGAGAATGAAAAACTGTTTTTT.

CDR3 DNA sequence: TGTGCCAGCAGTTATTACCGACAGGAAGCTAACTATGGCTACACCTTC. Protein sequence: CASSYYRQEANYGYTF. The chain joins TRBV6-5 to TRBJ1-2, with TRBD1 as a possible D gene (6 bases). This CDR3 is 16 amino acids long. CDR1 is MNHEY, CDR2 SVGAGI, per germline. With 3 bases removed from V and 0 bases from J, the gap between germline ends came to 14 bases.

This sequence joins TRBV5-4 and TRBJ1-1, with D uncertain. The CDR3 consists of 16 residues. Germline values: CDR1 SGHNT, CDR2 YYREEE (reference sequence). The V and J ends lost 4 bases and 0 bases respectively, with 16 bases between them. Here the CDR3 reads CASSPRRQGLNTEAFF. For the CDR3, the DNA is TGTGCCAGCAGCCCCCGGCGGCAAGGCCTGAACACTGAAGCTTTCTTT. Supplemented by reference TRBV5-4 and TRBJ1-1, the full variable domain reads ETGVTQSPTHLIKTRGQQVTLRCSSQSGHNTVSWYQQALGQGPQFIFQYYREEENGRGNFPPRFSGLQFPNYSSELNVNALELDDSALYLCASSPRRQGLNTEAFFGQGTRLTVV.

This clone appeared a single time. The chain carries TRBV7-9 and TRBJ1-2; D is unclear. The CDR3 length is 15 residues. Trimming pared 6 bases from V and 4 bases from J, leaving 18 bases between. Per germline, CDR1 SEHNR and CDR2 FQNEAQ (reference sequence). The DNA for the CDR3 is TGTGCCAGCAGTAGAAATGGAGAGGTTCTCTATGGCTACACCTTC. Translating it yields CASSRNGEVLYGYTF.

This clone has just one count. V and J are TRBV2 and TRBJ2-7; D might be TRBD2 (5 bases). Between the trimmed V and J ends, which lost 6 bases and 7 bases, there was a span of 19 bases. The CDR3 extends over 14 amino acids. The germline V gene has CDR1 SNHLY and CDR2 FYNNEI. CDR3 amino acids: CASRGSIAPGEQYF. In DNA form, the CDR3 reads TGTGCCAGCAGGGGGTCGATTGCCCCGGGGGAGCAGTACTTC.

The chain couples TRBV6-5 to TRBJ2-5, with a weak D call TRBD2 (6 bases). Trimming cost V 6 bases and J 2 bases, with 16 bases left between them. Germline V gives CDR1 MNHEY, CDR2 SVGAGI. The CDR3 has 15 residues. The CDR3 DNA follows: TGTGCCAGCAGGAGAGGGCTTAGCGGACAAGAGACCCAGTACTTC. It specifies CASRRGLSGQETQYF.

The V and J genes are TRBV6-5 and TRBJ2-5; maybe TRBD1 (6 bases). Germline V gene sequence: CDR1 MNHEY, CDR2 SVGAGI. Trimming pared 10 bases from V and 2 bases from J, leaving 11 bases between. The CDR3 is 12 residues long. This CDR3 is CATGDKQETQYF. The CDR3 DNA is TGTGCCACCGGGGACAAACAAGAGACCCAGTACTTC.

In this sample, this clone turned up a few times. V and J are TRBV29-1 and TRBJ2-7; 8 bases align to TRBD2. Germline assignment: CDR1 SQVTM and CDR2 ANQGSEA. There are 12 residues in the CDR3. J was trimmed by 3 bases and V by 3 bases; bases with no gene match: 1. The CDR3 region is CSVEAGGYEQYF. CDR3 nucleotide sequence: TGCAGCGTTGAGGCGGGGGGCTACGAGCAGTACTTC.

The chain joins TRBV6-5 to TRBJ2-3; 8 bases fit TRBD1. Germline CDR1 MNHEY, CDR2 SVGAGI. V gave up 6 bases and J gave up 4 bases; unmatched junction bases: 6. The CDR3 is made up of 14 amino acids. CDR3 nucleotide sequence: TGTGCCAGCAGCCGCCAACAGGGGGCAGATACGCAGTATTTT. Protein sequence: CASSRQQGADTQYF.